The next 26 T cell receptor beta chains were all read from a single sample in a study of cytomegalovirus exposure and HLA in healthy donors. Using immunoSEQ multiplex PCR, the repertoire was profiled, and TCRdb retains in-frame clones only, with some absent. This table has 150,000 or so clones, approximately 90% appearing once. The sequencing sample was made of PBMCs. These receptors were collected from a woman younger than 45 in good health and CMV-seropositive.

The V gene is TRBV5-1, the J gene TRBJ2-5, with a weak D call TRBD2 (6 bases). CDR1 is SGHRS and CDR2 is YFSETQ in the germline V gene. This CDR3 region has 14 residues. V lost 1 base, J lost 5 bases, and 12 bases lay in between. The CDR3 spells CASSLSPAGETQYF. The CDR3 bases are TGCGCCAGCAGCTTGAGCCCGGCGGGGGAGACCCAGTACTTC.

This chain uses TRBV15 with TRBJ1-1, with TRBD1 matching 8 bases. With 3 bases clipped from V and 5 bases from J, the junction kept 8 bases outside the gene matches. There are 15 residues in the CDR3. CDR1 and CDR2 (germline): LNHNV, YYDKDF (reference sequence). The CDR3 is CATSSPGGAITEAFF. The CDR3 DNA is TGTGCCACCAGCAGCCCAGGGGGCGCGATAACTGAAGCTTTCTTT.

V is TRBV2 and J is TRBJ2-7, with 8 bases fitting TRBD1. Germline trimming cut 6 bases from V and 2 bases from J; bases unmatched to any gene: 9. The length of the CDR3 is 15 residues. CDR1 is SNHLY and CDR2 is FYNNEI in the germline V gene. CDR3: CASRVRQGSPYEQYF. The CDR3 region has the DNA TGTGCCAGCAGGGTCAGACAGGGGTCCCCCTACGAGCAGTACTTC.

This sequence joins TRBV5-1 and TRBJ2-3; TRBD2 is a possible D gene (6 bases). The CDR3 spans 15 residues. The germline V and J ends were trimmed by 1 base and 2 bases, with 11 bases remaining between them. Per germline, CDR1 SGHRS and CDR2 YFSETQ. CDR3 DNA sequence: TGCGCCAGCAGCTTGCTGCGGGGAGCCACAGATACGCAGTATTTT. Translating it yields CASSLLRGATDTQYF.

The CDR3 DNA reads TGTGCCAGCAGTCCCTTTCGGGGGGGAGTCTACGAGCAGTACTTC. Protein: CASSPFRGGVYEQYF. V and J are TRBV28 and TRBJ2-7; 8 bases are a match to TRBD2. Germline loops: CDR1 MDHEN, CDR2 SYDVKM. CDR3 size: 15 residues. Trimming at V came to 5 bases and at J to 3 bases, leaving 9 bases not matched to a gene.

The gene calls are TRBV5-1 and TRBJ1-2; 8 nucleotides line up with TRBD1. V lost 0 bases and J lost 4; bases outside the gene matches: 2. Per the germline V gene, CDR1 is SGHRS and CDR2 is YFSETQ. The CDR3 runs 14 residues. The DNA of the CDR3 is TGCGCCAGCAGCTTGGCAGGGGGCGCCTATGGCTACACCTTC. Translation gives CASSLAGGAYGYTF.

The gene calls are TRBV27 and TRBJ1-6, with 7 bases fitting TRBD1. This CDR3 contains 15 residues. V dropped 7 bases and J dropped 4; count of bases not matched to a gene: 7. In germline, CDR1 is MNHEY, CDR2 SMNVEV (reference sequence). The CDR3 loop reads CASTQGGSYNSPLHF. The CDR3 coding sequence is TGTGCCAGCACTCAAGGGGGCAGTTATAATTCACCCCTCCACTTT.

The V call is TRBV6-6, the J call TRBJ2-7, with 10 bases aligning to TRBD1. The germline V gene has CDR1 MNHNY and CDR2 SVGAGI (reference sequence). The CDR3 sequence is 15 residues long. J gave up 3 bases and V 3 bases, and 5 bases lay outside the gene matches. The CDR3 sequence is CASSYTDRGLYEQYF. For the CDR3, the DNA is TGTGCCAGCAGTTATACAGACAGGGGGCTCTACGAGCAGTACTTC.

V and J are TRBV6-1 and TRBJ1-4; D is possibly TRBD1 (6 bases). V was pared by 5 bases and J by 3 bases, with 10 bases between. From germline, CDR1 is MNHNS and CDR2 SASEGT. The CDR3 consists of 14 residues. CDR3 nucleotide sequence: TGTGCCAGCAGTTGGACAGAAGCTAATGAAAAACTGTTTTTT. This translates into CASSWTEANEKLFF.

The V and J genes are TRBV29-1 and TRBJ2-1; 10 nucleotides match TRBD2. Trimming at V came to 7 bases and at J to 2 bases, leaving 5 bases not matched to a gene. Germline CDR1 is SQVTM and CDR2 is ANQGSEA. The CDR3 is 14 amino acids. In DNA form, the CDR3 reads TGCAGCGCCGGAGGACTAGCGGCCTACAATGAGCAGTTCTTC. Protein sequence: CSAGGLAAYNEQFF.

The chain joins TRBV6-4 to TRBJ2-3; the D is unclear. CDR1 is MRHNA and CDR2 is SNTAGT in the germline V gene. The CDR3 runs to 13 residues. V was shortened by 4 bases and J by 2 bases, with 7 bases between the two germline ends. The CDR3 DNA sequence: TGTGCCAGCAGTGCAGTTACCACAGATACGCAGTATTTT. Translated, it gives CASSAVTTDTQYF.

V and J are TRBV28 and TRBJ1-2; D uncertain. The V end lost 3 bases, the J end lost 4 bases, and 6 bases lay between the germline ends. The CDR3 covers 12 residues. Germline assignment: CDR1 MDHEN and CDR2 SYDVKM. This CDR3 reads CASSFVSYGYTF. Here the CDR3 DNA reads TGTGCCAGCAGTTTTGTCAGCTATGGCTACACCTTC.

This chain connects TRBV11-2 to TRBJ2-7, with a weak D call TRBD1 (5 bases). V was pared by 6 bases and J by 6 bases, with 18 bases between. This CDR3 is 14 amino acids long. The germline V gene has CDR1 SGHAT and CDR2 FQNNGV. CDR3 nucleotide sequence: TGTGCCAGCAGTCTAACGGACCTGGGGCGCGAGCAGTACTTC. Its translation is CASSLTDLGREQYF.

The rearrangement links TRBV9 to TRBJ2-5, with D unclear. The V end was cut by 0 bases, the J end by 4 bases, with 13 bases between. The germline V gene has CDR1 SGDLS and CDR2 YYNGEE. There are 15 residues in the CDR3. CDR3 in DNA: TGTGCCAGCAGCGTAGGGGTAGCCATGACAGAGACCCAGTACTTC. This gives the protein CASSVGVAMTETQYF.

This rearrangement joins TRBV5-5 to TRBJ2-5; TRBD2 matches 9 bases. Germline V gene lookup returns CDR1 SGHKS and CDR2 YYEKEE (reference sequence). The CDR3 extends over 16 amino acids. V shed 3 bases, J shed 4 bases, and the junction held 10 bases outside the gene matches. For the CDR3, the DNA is TGTGCCAGCAGCTCCCTGGCGGGGGGGCCAGGAGAGACCCAGTACTTC. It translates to CASSSLAGGPGETQYF.

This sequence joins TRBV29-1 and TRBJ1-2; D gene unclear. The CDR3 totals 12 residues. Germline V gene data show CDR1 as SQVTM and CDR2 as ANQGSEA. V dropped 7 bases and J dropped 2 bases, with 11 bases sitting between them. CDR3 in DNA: TGCAGCGGCCGAGGCAGAAACTATGGCTACACCTTC. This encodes CSGRGRNYGYTF.

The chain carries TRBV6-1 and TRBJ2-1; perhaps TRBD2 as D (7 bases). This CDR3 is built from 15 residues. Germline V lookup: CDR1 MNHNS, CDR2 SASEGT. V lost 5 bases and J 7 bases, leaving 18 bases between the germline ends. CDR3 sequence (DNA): TGTGCCAGCAGTTCCGGGGGGCCCTTGGGGAATGAGCAGTTCTTC. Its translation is CASSSGGPLGNEQFF.

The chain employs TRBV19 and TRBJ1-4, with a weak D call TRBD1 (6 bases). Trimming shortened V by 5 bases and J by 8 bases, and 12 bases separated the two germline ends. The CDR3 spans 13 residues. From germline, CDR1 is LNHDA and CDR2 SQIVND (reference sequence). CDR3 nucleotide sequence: TGTGCCAGTAGTTGGGGGCGAGGGGAAAAACTGTTTTTT. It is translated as CASSWGRGEKLFF.

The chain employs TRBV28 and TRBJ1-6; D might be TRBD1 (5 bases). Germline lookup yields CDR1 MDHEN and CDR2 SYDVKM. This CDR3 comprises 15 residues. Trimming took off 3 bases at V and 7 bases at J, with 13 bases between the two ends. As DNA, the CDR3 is TGTGCCAGCAGTTTTACAGGATGGGAAAATTCACCCCTCCACTTT. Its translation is CASSFTGWENSPLHF.

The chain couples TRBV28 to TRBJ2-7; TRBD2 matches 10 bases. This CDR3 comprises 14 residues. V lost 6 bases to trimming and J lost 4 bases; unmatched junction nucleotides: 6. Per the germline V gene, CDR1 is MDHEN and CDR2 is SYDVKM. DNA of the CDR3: TGTGCCAGCAGCTTAGCGGGAGGAAGGTACGAGCAGTACTTC. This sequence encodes CASSLAGGRYEQYF.

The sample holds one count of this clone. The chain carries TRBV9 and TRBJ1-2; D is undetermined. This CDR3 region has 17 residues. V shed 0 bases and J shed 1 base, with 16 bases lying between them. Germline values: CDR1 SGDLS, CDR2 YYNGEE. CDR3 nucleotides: TGTGCCAGCAGCGTAGATGCAGGTTCCTTTTATAACTATGGCTACACCTTC. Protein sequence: CASSVDAGSFYNYGYTF.

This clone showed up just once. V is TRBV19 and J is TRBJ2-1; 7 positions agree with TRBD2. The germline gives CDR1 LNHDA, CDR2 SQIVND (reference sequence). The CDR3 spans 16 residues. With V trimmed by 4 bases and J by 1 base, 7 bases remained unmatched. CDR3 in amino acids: CASSTDNSGSYNEQFF. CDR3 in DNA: TGTGCCAGTAGTACGGACAATAGCGGGTCCTACAATGAGCAGTTCTTC.

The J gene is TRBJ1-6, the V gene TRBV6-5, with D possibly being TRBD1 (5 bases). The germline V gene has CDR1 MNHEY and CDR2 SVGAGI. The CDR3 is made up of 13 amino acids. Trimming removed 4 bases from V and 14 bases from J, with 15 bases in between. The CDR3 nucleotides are TGTGCCAGCAGTTTGGGGGAGGGGCCAACCCTCCACTTT. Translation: CASSLGEGPTLHF.

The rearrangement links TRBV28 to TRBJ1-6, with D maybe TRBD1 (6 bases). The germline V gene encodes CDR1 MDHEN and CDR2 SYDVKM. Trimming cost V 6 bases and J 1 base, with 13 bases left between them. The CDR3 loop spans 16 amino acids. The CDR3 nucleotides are TGTGCCAGCAGCCAGGGGAGTGTGTCCTATAATTCACCCCTCCACTTT. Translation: CASSQGSVSYNSPLHF. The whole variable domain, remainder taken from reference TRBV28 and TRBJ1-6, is DVKVTQSSRYLVKRTGEKVFLECVQDMDHENMFWYRQDPGLGLRLIYFSYDVKMKEKGDIPEGYSVSREKKERFSLILESASTNQTSMYLCASSQGSVSYNSPLHFGNGTRLTVT.

Here the CDR3 reads CASRRTGRAYEQYF. CDR3 bases: TGTGCCAGCAGGAGGACAGGCCGGGCTTACGAGCAGTACTTC. The chain carries TRBV2 and TRBJ2-7, with TRBD1 matching 7 bases. The CDR3 length is 14 residues. Trimming removed 6 bases from V and 4 bases from J; junction bases left unmatched: 9. The V gene's germline CDR1 is SNHLY and CDR2 FYNNEI.

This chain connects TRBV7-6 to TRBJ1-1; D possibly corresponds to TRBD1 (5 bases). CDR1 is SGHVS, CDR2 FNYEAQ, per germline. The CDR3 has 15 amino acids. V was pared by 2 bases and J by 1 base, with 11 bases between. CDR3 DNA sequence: TGTGCCAGCAGCTTAACACCAGGGCAGAACACTGAAGCTTTCTTT. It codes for CASSLTPGQNTEAFF.